Below, one TCR beta chain is given with its context. Antigen unknown. The length of the CDR3 is 13 residues. Germline assignment: CDR1 LNHDA and CDR2 SQIVND (reference sequence). V trimming: 6 bases; J trimming: 9 bases; junction bases outside the gene matches: 7. TCRdb passed the RT-PCR reads through MiXCR, listing each CDR3 protein once. This sample carries 200,000 to 300,000 distinct CDR3 sequences, 12% of them seen once, and the ten largest clones take 7.8%. The data are from a study of response to subunit inactivated influenza vaccine. Study-level points and caveats: A suggestion made by the authors is that each seasonal influenza vaccination recruits few new T cells.

The specimen was non-naive T cells sorted from PBMCs, collected 14 days before vaccination. The V gene is TRBV19, the J gene TRBJ2-3, with TRBD1 identical over 9 bases. This TCR derives from a man in his forties or fifties who received an inactivated influenza vaccine. The CDR3 nucleotides read TGTGCCAGTAGGACAACAGGGGGCTGGACGCAGTATTTT. Its protein product is CASRTTGGWTQYF.